These 24 T cell receptor beta chains share one sample of origin, sequenced in a study of T cell responses to AZD1222 COVID-19 vaccine. Method: immunoSEQ multiplex PCR; TCRdb's copy keeps in-frame clones and lacks some. This repertoire shows fewer than 120,000 clones, 92% found once; its top ten account for over 2%. The input for sequencing was peripheral blood, taken 28 days after the second AZD1222 dose. Receptor source: an adult who received the AZD1222 COVID-19 vaccine.

The chain recombines TRBV7-2 with TRBJ1-4; D possibly corresponds to TRBD1 (5 bases). The CDR3 length is 15 residues. V was trimmed by 5 bases and J by 2 bases, leaving 12 bases between them. Per the germline V gene, CDR1 is SGHTA and CDR2 is FQGNSA. CDR3 sequence: CASSNMGVTNEKLFF. Written as DNA, the CDR3 is TGTGCCAGCAGCAATATGGGGGTCACTAATGAAAAACTGTTTTTT.

The chain links TRBV7-8 to TRBJ1-1; possibly TRBD1 for D (6 bases). The CDR3 is 13 amino acids. V was clipped by 8 bases and J by 3 bases, with 13 bases between them. Germline values: CDR1 SGHVS, CDR2 FQNEAQ. This chain's CDR3 is CASSGTYYTEAFF. In DNA form, the CDR3 reads TGTGCCAGCTCCGGGACATACTACACTGAAGCTTTCTTT. The whole variable domain, remainder taken from reference TRBV7-8 and TRBJ1-1, is GAGVSQSPRYKVAKRGQDVALRCDPISGHVSLFWYQQALGQGPEFLTYFQNEAQLDKSGLPSDRFFAERPEGSVSTLKIQRTQQEDSAVYLCASSGTYYTEAFFGQGTRLTVV.

This clone was recorded only once. The rearrangement uses TRBV7-2 and TRBJ1-5; no clear D. The CDR3 spans 15 residues. Germline V gene data show CDR1 as SGHTA and CDR2 as FQGNSA. Trimming pared 5 bases from V and 6 bases from J, leaving 17 bases between. CDR3 sequence reads: CASSISWGGGQPQHF. CDR3 nucleotides: TGTGCCAGCAGCATCTCCTGGGGTGGAGGTCAGCCCCAGCATTTT. The entire variable domain, with the rest obtained from reference TRBV7-2 and TRBJ1-5, is as follows: GAGVSQSPSNKVTEKGKDVELRCDPISGHTALYWYRQSLGQGLEFLIYFQGNSAPDKSGLPSDRFSAERTGGSVSTLTIQRTQQEDSAVYLCASSISWGGGQPQHFGDGTRLSIL.

The J gene is TRBJ2-7, the V gene TRBV25-1; D is uncertain. V gave up 1 base and J gave up 2 bases, with 9 bases separating them. CDR1 and CDR2 (germline): MGHDK, SYGVNS. The CDR3 contains 14 residues. The CDR3 nucleotides are TGTGCCAGCAGTGAATCCCGAAGAGCCTACGAGCAGTACTTC. This sequence encodes CASSESRRAYEQYF.

The CDR3 sequence is CATSRKNGLAGNYNEQFF. The CDR3 DNA follows: TGTGCCACCAGCAGAAAGAACGGACTAGCGGGAAACTACAATGAGCAGTTCTTC. The chain couples TRBV15 to TRBJ2-1; 12 nucleotides agree with TRBD2. The ends lost 2 bases at V and 3 bases at J; junction bases unmatched: 8. The CDR3 covers 18 residues. Germline-derived CDR1 and CDR2 are LNHNV and YYDKDF (reference sequence). Supplemented by reference TRBV15 and TRBJ2-1, the full variable domain reads DAMVIQNPRYQVTQFGKPVTLSCSQTLNHNVMYWYQQKSSQAPKLLFHYYDKDFNNEADTPDNFQSRRPNTSFCFLDIRSPGLGDTAMYLCATSRKNGLAGNYNEQFFGPGTRLTVL.

The chain employs TRBV7-2 and TRBJ2-7, with a tentative D call TRBD1 (5 bases). Germline V gene data show CDR1 as SGHTA and CDR2 as FQGNSA. Trimming removed 2 bases from V and 0 bases from J, with 11 bases in between. This CDR3 comprises 15 residues. CDR3 region: CASSLSRGSSYEQYF. In DNA, the CDR3 is TGTGCCAGCAGCTTAAGTAGGGGAAGCTCCTACGAGCAGTACTTC. Complete variable domain (other parts from reference TRBV7-2 and TRBJ2-7): GAGVSQSPSNKVTEKGKDVELRCDPISGHTALYWYRQSLGQGLEFLIYFQGNSAPDKSGLPSDRFSAERTGGSVSTLTIQRTQQEDSAVYLCASSLSRGSSYEQYFGPGTRLTVT.

This chain connects TRBV6-5 to TRBJ2-1; D is possibly TRBD1 (6 bases). CDR1 and CDR2 from the germline V gene are MNHEY and SVGAGI. The CDR3 length is 14 residues. The V end lost 10 bases, the J end lost 2 bases, and 15 bases lay between the germline ends. The DNA for the CDR3 is TGTGCCATCGCCGACAGGCCCGCCTACAATGAGCAGTTCTTC. Translated: CAIADRPAYNEQFF.

The genes are TRBV5-1 and TRBJ1-2; possibly TRBD1 for D (6 bases). Germline V lookup: CDR1 SGHRS, CDR2 YFSETQ. V lost 0 bases and J lost 5, with 11 bases in between. The CDR3 runs 14 residues. The CDR3 sequence is CASSLGQERYGYTF. CDR3 bases: TGCGCCAGCAGCTTGGGACAGGAGAGGTATGGCTACACCTTC.

V usage is TRBV5-6 and J usage is TRBJ2-5, with D possibly called TRBD1 or TRBD2 (7 bases each). V lost 4 bases, J lost 4 bases, and 11 bases lay in between. This CDR3 is 13 amino acids long. CDR1 SGHDT and CDR2 YYEEEE come from the germline V gene. The CDR3 sequence is CASSVRGGETQYF. As DNA, the CDR3 is TGTGCCAGCAGCGTCAGGGGGGGAGAGACCCAGTACTTC.

The chain links TRBV18 to TRBJ1-5; 11 bases agree with TRBD1. The CDR3 spans 17 residues. CDR1 and CDR2 from the germline V gene are KGHSH and LQKENI. The V and J ends lost 2 bases and 0 bases, in that order; junction bases with no gene match: 3. CDR3: CASSPRGQGVSNQPQHF. DNA of the CDR3: TGTGCCAGCTCACCAAGGGGACAGGGGGTTAGCAATCAGCCCCAGCATTTT.

CDR3 residues: CASSPDTYRVFGANVLTF. CDR3 coding DNA: TGTGCCAGCAGCCCTGATACTTACAGGGTCTTTGGGGCCAACGTCCTGACTTTC. This rearrangement joins TRBV5-5 to TRBJ2-6, with D maybe TRBD1 (6 bases). The germline CDR1 and CDR2 sequences are SGHKS and YYEKEE (reference sequence). Trimming took off 4 bases at V and 3 bases at J, with 20 bases between the two ends. The CDR3 is 18 residues long.

The rearrangement links TRBV5-4 to TRBJ1-6; D is unclear. The germline V and J ends were trimmed by 1 base and 6 bases, with 2 bases remaining between them. This CDR3 is built from 12 residues. Germline assignment: CDR1 SGHNT and CDR2 YYREEE (reference sequence). In DNA, the CDR3 is TGTGCCAGCAGCTTGATTAATTCACCCCTCCACTTT. This codes for CASSLINSPLHF.

V is TRBV10-3 and J is TRBJ1-2, with 7 bases identical to TRBD1. CDR1 is ENHRY, CDR2 SYGVKD, per germline. The CDR3 totals 14 residues. The J segment lost 4 bases and the V segment lost 5 bases, leaving 7 bases of the junction unmatched. CDR3 protein: CAISPPRQGYGYTF. DNA for the CDR3: TGTGCCATCAGTCCCCCCCGACAGGGCTATGGCTACACCTTC.

The J gene is TRBJ2-5, the V gene TRBV18; 11 bases are a match to TRBD2. V dropped 5 bases and J dropped 2; count of bases not matched to a gene: 1. CDR3 size: 14 residues. Germline V gene lookup returns CDR1 KGHSH and CDR2 LQKENI. The CDR3 loop reads CASSGTSGQETQYF. CDR3 DNA sequence: TGTGCCAGCTCAGGGACTAGCGGTCAAGAGACCCAGTACTTC.

The chain combines TRBV27 with TRBJ1-5, with D possibly matching TRBD1 (5 bases). The CDR3 contains 14 residues. Germline-derived CDR1 and CDR2 are MNHEY and SMNVEV (reference sequence). Trimming took off 5 bases at V and 6 bases at J, with 14 bases between the two ends. Here the CDR3 reads CASSARGLVQPQHF. The CDR3 bases are TGTGCCAGCAGTGCCCGGGGCCTTGTTCAGCCCCAGCATTTT.

The chain has TRBV7-9 and TRBJ2-7, with 8 nucleotides matching TRBD2. The trim removed 1 base at V and 4 bases at J, leaving 6 bases unmatched. The CDR3 sequence is 15 residues long. Germline V gene sequence: CDR1 SEHNR, CDR2 FQNEAQ (reference sequence). CDR3 DNA sequence: TGTGCCAGCAGCTTAGTTGGGCGGGGGGCGTACGAGCAGTACTTC. Translation gives CASSLVGRGAYEQYF.

V and J are TRBV7-2 and TRBJ2-5, with 9 nucleotides matching TRBD2. Germline V gene lookup returns CDR1 SGHTA and CDR2 FQGNSA. The ends lost 2 bases at V and 5 bases at J; junction bases unmatched: 0. The CDR3 has 13 residues. CDR3 sequence: CASSLLAGETQYF. The CDR3 DNA reads TGTGCCAGCAGCTTACTAGCGGGGGAGACCCAGTACTTC.

The J gene is TRBJ2-1, the V gene TRBV7-2, with D perhaps assigned TRBD1 or TRBD2 (5 bases each). The CDR3 consists of 16 residues. V was trimmed by 0 bases and J by 6 bases, leaving 15 bases between them. CDR1 and CDR2 from the germline V gene are SGHTA and FQGNSA. The CDR3 DNA reads as TGTGCCAGCAGCTTAGCGCCGGGACGACCCCTCAATGAGCAGTTCTTC. Translating it yields CASSLAPGRPLNEQFF.

The rearrangement joins TRBV6-2 or TRBV6-3 to TRBJ2-3; D is undetermined. This CDR3 comprises 14 residues. Trimming shortened V by 2 bases and J by 2 bases, and 8 bases separated the two germline ends. Germline V gene sequence: CDR1 MNHEY, CDR2 SVGEGT. CDR3 DNA: TGTGCCAGCAGTTACGCGACCACCACAGATACGCAGTATTTT. Translating gives CASSYATTTDTQYF.

The chain employs TRBV4-1 and TRBJ2-7, with D unresolved. The V and J ends lost 0 bases and 5 bases respectively, with 11 bases between them. CDR1 and CDR2 from the germline V gene are MGHRA and YSYEKL. This CDR3 region has 14 residues. The CDR3 is CASSQERSRDEQYF. CDR3 in DNA: TGCGCCAGCAGCCAAGAGAGGTCACGAGACGAGCAGTACTTC.

The V call is TRBV19, the J call TRBJ1-1; D call uncertain. This CDR3 has 13 residues. Germline V lookup: CDR1 LNHDA, CDR2 SQIVND (reference sequence). Trimming stripped 4 bases from V and 5 bases from J, with 11 bases between. The CDR3 DNA reads TGTGCCAGTAGTAGCCAGAGAGGGACTGAAGCTTTCTTT. Translating it yields CASSSQRGTEAFF.

The chain is built from TRBV12-3 or TRBV12-4 and TRBJ2-7; no reliable D call. The CDR3 spans 13 residues. Trimming left V 3 bases short and J 4 bases short, with 10 bases between. The CDR3 reads CASSFSRPYEQYF. Here the CDR3 DNA reads TGTGCCAGCAGTTTTTCCAGACCGTACGAGCAGTACTTC.

The chain combines TRBV3-1 (or the pseudogene TRBV3-2) with TRBJ2-2; D gene ambiguous. The germline V and J ends were trimmed by 8 bases and 3 bases, with 7 bases remaining between them. The CDR3 contains 12 residues. CDR1 and CDR2 from the germline V gene are LGHDT and YNNKEL (reference sequence). The CDR3 DNA follows: TGTGCCAGCCTAGGGCACACCGGGGAGCTGTTTTTT. Translated: CASLGHTGELFF.

The chain employs TRBV6-2 or TRBV6-3 and TRBJ2-5; maybe TRBD2 (6 bases). V was shortened by 4 bases and J by 2 bases, with 11 bases between the two germline ends. The CDR3 spans 14 residues. Germline CDR1 reads MNHEY; CDR2 reads SVGEGT. CDR3 protein: CASSFAGSQETQYF. CDR3 nucleotides: TGTGCCAGCAGTTTTGCGGGGTCGCAAGAGACCCAGTACTTC.